One and the same sample provided the 22 T cell receptor beta chains below, sequenced in a study of T cell responses to AZD1222 COVID-19 vaccine. The data were produced by immunoSEQ multiplex PCR, yet TCRdb's version contains in-frame clones alone and is incomplete. The sample comprises roughly 150,000 clones, about nine tenths of which are singletons, and over 4.5% rests with the top ten. The sequenced sample was peripheral blood, obtained on day 0 of AZD1222 vaccination. These receptors originate from an adult in good health.

This clone was seen once. As DNA, the CDR3 is TGCGCCAGCAGCCAAGCTCAGGTCTATGGCTACACCTTC. Translation gives CASSQAQVYGYTF. This chain joins TRBV4-1 and TRBJ1-2; D is unclear. CDR3 length equals 13 residues. Germline V gives CDR1 MGHRA, CDR2 YSYEKL. V lost 1 base to trimming and J lost 4 bases, with 7 bases between them.

The J gene is TRBJ2-1, the V gene TRBV19; D possibly uses TRBD1 or TRBD2 (5 bases each). Germline CDR1 LNHDA, CDR2 SQIVND (reference sequence). This CDR3 comprises 17 residues. V was cut by 3 bases and J by 4 bases, with 19 bases left in between. The CDR3 is CASSIAGRAERYNEQFF. CDR3 nucleotide sequence: TGTGCCAGTAGTATCGCGGGCAGGGCGGAGAGGTACAATGAGCAGTTCTTC.

This rearrangement joins TRBV7-2 to TRBJ1-5; 8 nucleotides line up with TRBD1. The V segment lost 5 bases and the J segment 6 bases; nucleotides outside the gene matches: 6. Germline loops: CDR1 SGHTA, CDR2 FQGNSA. This CDR3 spans 14 amino acids. CDR3 protein: CASSQGQGAQPQHF. The CDR3 nucleotides read TGTGCCAGCAGCCAAGGACAGGGAGCTCAGCCCCAGCATTTT.

This chain connects TRBV7-3 to TRBJ1-1, with TRBD1 matching over 7 bases. The ends lost 5 bases at V and 1 base at J; junction bases unmatched: 1. Per the germline V gene, CDR1 is SGHTA and CDR2 is FQGTGA. CDR3 size: 13 residues. CDR3 in amino acids: CASSRDRNTEAFF. CDR3 nucleotide sequence: TGTGCCAGCAGCCGGGACAGGAACACTGAAGCTTTCTTT.

This clone has only a few counts. The chain couples TRBV7-2 to TRBJ1-6; 7 bases are shared with TRBD1. The CDR3 runs 16 residues. In germline, CDR1 is SGHTA, CDR2 FQGNSA. V was pared by 5 bases and J by 10 bases, with 14 bases of the junction left unmatched. The DNA for the CDR3 is TGTGCCAGCAGCCGTATAAATCCAGGGGGAAACTCACCCCTCCACTTT. Translated: CASSRINPGGNSPLHF.

This chain's CDR3 is CASSPAGSPLHF. CDR3 DNA: TGTGCCAGCAGCCCTGCCGGGTCACCCCTCCACTTT. This rearrangement joins TRBV3-1 (or the pseudogene TRBV3-2) to TRBJ1-6; D call uncertain. Germline V gene sequence: CDR1 LGHDT, CDR2 YNNKEL (reference sequence). Trimming stripped 4 bases from V and 10 bases from J, with 8 bases between. The CDR3 consists of 12 residues.

This chain joins TRBV5-1 and TRBJ1-1; possible D gene TRBD1, 6 bases. The CDR3 is made up of 14 amino acids. The germline gives CDR1 SGHRS, CDR2 YFSETQ. With 0 bases removed from V and 1 base from J, the gap between germline ends came to 7 bases. The CDR3: CASSLEGQNTEAFF. As DNA, the CDR3 is TGCGCCAGCAGCTTGGAGGGACAGAACACTGAAGCTTTCTTT.

V and J are TRBV28 and TRBJ2-7, with D perhaps TRBD1 (6 bases). The CDR3 runs to 14 residues. The V gene lost 2 bases and the J gene lost 0 bases, with 8 bases spanning the gap. Germline V gene data show CDR1 as MDHEN and CDR2 as SYDVKM. Written as DNA, the CDR3 is TGTGCCAGCAGTTTAGGGGGCGGCTCCTACGAGCAGTACTTC. This codes for CASSLGGGSYEQYF. The complete variable domain, with remaining parts taken from reference TRBV28 and TRBJ2-7, reads DVKVTQSSRYLVKRTGEKVFLECVQDMDHENMFWYRQDPGLGLRLIYFSYDVKMKEKGDIPEGYSVSREKKERFSLILESASTNQTSMYLCASSLGGGSYEQYFGPGTRLTVT.

This chain links TRBV7-2 with TRBJ2-5; D is undetermined. The CDR3 extends over 13 amino acids. CDR1 is SGHTA, CDR2 FQGNSA, per germline. Trimming cost V 2 bases and J 7 bases, with 11 bases left between them. The CDR3 reads CASSLTSSGTQYF. As DNA, the CDR3 is TGTGCCAGCAGCTTAACATCCTCGGGGACCCAGTACTTC.

This clone has a single count. The chain recombines TRBV7-9 with TRBJ1-3, with TRBD1 identical over 7 bases. CDR3 size: 15 residues. V trimming: 3 bases; J trimming: 4 bases; junction bases outside the gene matches: 6. Germline-derived CDR1 and CDR2 are SEHNR and FQNEAQ (reference sequence). The CDR3 is CASSFPTGLGNTIYF. The CDR3 DNA reads as TGTGCCAGCAGCTTCCCGACAGGGCTGGGAAACACCATATATTTT. Full variable domain (outside the CDR3, taken from reference TRBV7-9 and TRBJ1-3): DTGVSQNPRHKITKRGQNVTFRCDPISEHNRLYWYRQTLGQGPEFLTYFQNEAQLEKSRLLSDRFSAERPKGSFSTLEIQRTEQGDSAMYLCASSFPTGLGNTIYFGEGSWLTVV.

This CDR3 is CASSLDMNTEAFF. The CDR3 DNA is TGTGCCAGCAGCTTAGATATGAACACTGAAGCTTTCTTT. V gene TRBV7-9 combines with J gene TRBJ1-1; no clear D gene. V lost 1 base and J 0 bases, leaving 3 bases between the germline ends. Germline V lookup: CDR1 SEHNR, CDR2 FQNEAQ (reference sequence). The CDR3 spans 13 residues.

V is TRBV11-3 and J is TRBJ1-5; no reliable D call. The CDR3 sequence is 16 residues long. Per the germline V gene, CDR1 is SGHNT and CDR2 is YENEEA. V gave up 0 bases and J gave up 1 base, with 10 bases separating them. The CDR3 here is CASSLDQGLSNQPQHF. CDR3 DNA sequence: TGTGCCAGCAGCTTAGATCAAGGGCTGAGCAATCAGCCCCAGCATTTT.

The rearrangement joins TRBV29-1 to TRBJ2-7, with 10 bases lining up with TRBD1. CDR1 SQVTM and CDR2 ANQGSEA come from the germline V gene. The V gene end was trimmed by 5 bases and the J gene end by 6 bases; junction bases not matched to a gene: 16. The CDR3 covers 16 residues. The CDR3, as DNA: TGCAGCGTTTCTGGTGGCCTGGGACAGGGGCTAGGCGAGCAGTACTTC. Its translation is CSVSGGLGQGLGEQYF.

V is TRBV19 and J is TRBJ1-2; no reliable D call. In germline, CDR1 is LNHDA, CDR2 SQIVND (reference sequence). This CDR3 is 13 amino acids long. V lost 7 bases to trimming and J lost 6 bases, with 15 bases between them. The CDR3 DNA sequence: TGTGCCAGTATGTGGGAGGGCCTGGATGGCTACACCTTC. It encodes CASMWEGLDGYTF.

V is TRBV27 and J is TRBJ2-6; TRBD2 aligns across 12 bases. CDR1 is MNHEY, CDR2 SMNVEV, per germline (reference sequence). V was clipped by 6 bases and J by 1 base; unmatched bases: 4. This CDR3 is built from 17 residues. The CDR3 DNA reads as TGTGCCAGCAGACCGACTAGCGGGAGTTCTGGGGCCAACGTCCTGACTTTC. Translating gives CASRPTSGSSGANVLTF.

The V gene is TRBV6-2 or TRBV6-3, the J gene TRBJ1-2, with D perhaps TRBD1 (6 bases). CDR3 length: 12 residues. The germline V and J ends were trimmed by 6 bases and 4 bases, with 9 bases remaining between them. The germline V gene encodes CDR1 MNHEY and CDR2 SVGEGT. This CDR3 reads CASSGTFYGYTF. CDR3 sequence (DNA): TGTGCCAGCAGCGGGACATTCTATGGCTACACCTTC.

The chain links TRBV7-2 to TRBJ2-2; D gene uncertain. CDR3 size: 17 residues. From germline, CDR1 is SGHTA and CDR2 FQGNSA. V dropped 5 bases and J dropped 0 bases, with 16 bases sitting between them. The CDR3 region has the DNA TGTGCCAGCAGCCCCTACCACACAGCCCCGAACACCGGGGAGCTGTTTTTT. It yields the protein CASSPYHTAPNTGELFF.

Comments on this clone: Other nucleotide sequences from this sample produce the same CDR3. The V and J genes are TRBV3-1 (or the pseudogene TRBV3-2) and TRBJ1-1; no clear D. This CDR3 has 13 residues. Germline CDR1 LGHDT, CDR2 YNNKEL (reference sequence). The V gene lost 3 bases and the J gene lost 6 bases, with 11 bases spanning the gap. The CDR3 loop reads CASSQAGRAEAFF. CDR3 nucleotide sequence: TGTGCCAGCAGCCAGGCCGGCCGGGCTGAAGCTTTCTTT.

The genes are TRBV5-5 and TRBJ2-1; 13 nucleotides match TRBD2. The V gene end was trimmed by 0 bases and the J gene end by 7 bases; junction bases not matched to a gene: 4. CDR1 is SGHKS, CDR2 YYEKEE, per germline (reference sequence). The CDR3 is made up of 16 amino acids. For the CDR3, the DNA is TGTGCCAGCAGCTTGGTGACTAGCGGGGGGAGGAATGAGCAGTTCTTC. Translated, it gives CASSLVTSGGRNEQFF.

This clone appeared a single time. This chain joins TRBV29-1 and TRBJ1-1; TRBD1 might be the D (5 bases). CDR3 size: 12 residues. Trimming removed 4 bases at V and 11 bases at J, with 17 bases between. Germline V CDR1 and CDR2: SQVTM, ANQGSEA. For the CDR3, the DNA is TGCAGCGTTGTTTCTTTGGGGCAGAGGGCTTTCTTT. It translates to CSVVSLGQRAFF.

This clone was recorded only once. V and J are TRBV21-1 and TRBJ1-3; the D segment call TRBD1 is taken from the table without a DNA check. TRBV21-1 is described as a pseudogene. This CDR3 has 17 residues. CDR3 in DNA: TGTGCCAGCAGCAAGCCTGACCGGGACAACGATGGAAACACCATATATTTT. It specifies CASSKPDRDNDGNTIYF.

This clone occurred once. V and J are TRBV19 and TRBJ1-6; D is undetermined. V shed 6 bases and J shed 0 bases, with 6 bases lying between them. The CDR3 has 14 residues. In germline, CDR1 is LNHDA, CDR2 SQIVND (reference sequence). In nucleotides, the CDR3 is TGTGCCAGTAGACAGAGCTCCTATAATTCACCCCTCCACTTT. Translated, it gives CASRQSSYNSPLHF.